These 10 T cell receptor beta chains originate from one sample sequenced in a study of T cells in Graves' hyperthyroidism and ophthalmopathy. Researchers amplified the TCR beta CDR3 regions from RNA transcripts. The HTBI primer set was used in a first-round RT-PCR of the TCR CDR3. TCRdb re-derived calls from the multiplex PCR reads in MiXCR, one entry per CDR3 protein. The sample consists of over 350,000 distinct CDR3 sequences, roughly 14% of them appearing once. The sequencing input was blood. The receptors were gathered from a man between 18 and 35 years old with Graves' ophthalmopathy.

This clonotype was seen ten or more times. The chain uses TRBV7-9 and TRBJ2-3; unclear D gene. This CDR3 has 14 residues. Trimming stripped 5 bases from V and 4 bases from J, with 13 bases between. CDR1 and CDR2 (germline): SEHNR, FQNEAQ (reference sequence). Written as DNA, the CDR3 is TGTGCCAGCAGCCCAAGATTGCTCCCAGATACGCAGTATTTT. This codes for CASSPRLLPDTQYF.

This clonotype has at least ten counts. The V gene is TRBV12-3 or TRBV12-4, the J gene TRBJ1-5, with unresolved D. V was cut by 7 bases and J by 6 bases, with 13 bases left in between. The CDR3 has 13 residues. The CDR3 protein is CASTGSFPQPQHF. The DNA for the CDR3 is TGTGCCAGCACGGGGTCCTTCCCTCAGCCCCAGCATTTT.

A note on this clonotype: A single base separates this from a much larger clone, so it may be a read error. V gene TRBV4-1 combines with J gene TRBJ2-1; D is uncertain. The CDR3 contains 14 residues. Germline lookup yields CDR1 MGHRA and CDR2 YSYEKL. The CDR3 DNA sequence: TGCGCCAGCAGCCACCTAGGACCGAACAATGAGCAGTCCTTC. This gives the protein CASSHLGPNNEQSF.

This clonotype was counted at least ten times. This sequence joins TRBV18 and TRBJ1-5, with D unresolved. The CDR3 consists of 15 residues. V was shortened by 4 bases and J by 2 bases, with 12 bases between the two germline ends. Germline-derived CDR1 and CDR2 are KGHSH and LQKENI. The CDR3 DNA reads TGTGCCAGCTCACGAGCGACGCATGGCAATCAGCCCCAGCATTTT. Amino acid sequence: CASSRATHGNQPQHF.

This clonotype has a count of ten or more. The chain couples TRBV7-2 to TRBJ2-7; the match to TRBD2 covers 9 bases. The CDR3 has 15 amino acids. Germline V CDR1 and CDR2: SGHTA, FQGNSA. J gave up 2 bases and V 4 bases, and 6 bases lay outside the gene matches. The CDR3 reads CASSYGGGGAYEQYF. The CDR3 DNA reads TGTGCCAGCAGCTATGGGGGCGGGGGGGCCTACGAGCAGTACTTC.

The table lists this clonotype with a few counts. V gene TRBV27 combines with J gene TRBJ2-1; TRBD1 aligns across 7 bases. In germline, CDR1 is MNHEY, CDR2 SMNVEV (reference sequence). This CDR3 contains 16 residues. J gave up 4 bases and V 4 bases, and 10 bases lay outside the gene matches. CDR3 sequence: CASSSIWDRGYNEQFF. The DNA of the CDR3 is TGTGCCAGCAGTTCAATCTGGGACAGAGGGTACAATGAGCAGTTCTTC.

This chain uses TRBV5-1 with TRBJ1-5; TRBD1 matches 9 bases. The CDR3 totals 16 residues. Germline V lookup: CDR1 SGHRS, CDR2 YFSETQ. With V trimmed by 7 bases and J by 4 bases, 12 bases remained unmatched. The DNA of the CDR3 is TGCGCCAGCCGGAACAGGGGGCGCGTTTTTAATCAGCCCCAGCATTTT. Its translation: CASRNRGRVFNQPQHF.

This clonotype was recorded at least ten times. Here the CDR3 reads CASSPRQSSYNSPLHF. The CDR3, as DNA: TGTGCCAGCAGTCCTCGACAGAGCTCCTATAATTCACCCCTCCACTTT. The rearrangement uses TRBV27 and TRBJ1-6; TRBD1 might be the D (5 bases). Germline CDR1 MNHEY, CDR2 SMNVEV (reference sequence). V lost 5 bases, J lost 0 bases, and 11 bases lay in between. CDR3 length equals 16 residues.

The V gene is TRBV13, the J gene TRBJ2-4; TRBD2 agrees at 9 bases. CDR1 and CDR2 from the germline V gene are PRHDT and FYEKMQ (reference sequence). V shed 2 bases and J 0 bases; nucleotides not matched to a gene: 20. The CDR3 has 22 residues. In DNA form, the CDR3 reads TGTGCCAGCAGCTTACTCGAGATAATAGTAGGCGGGGGGGCTCTAGCCAAAAACATTCAGTACTTC. Amino acids: CASSLLEIIVGGGALAKNIQYF.

This clonotype was seen at least ten times. The chain links TRBV9 to TRBJ2-1; D is undetermined. V gave up 2 bases and J gave up 10 bases, with 13 bases separating them. Germline values: CDR1 SGDLS, CDR2 YYNGEE. CDR3 size: 13 residues. The CDR3 region has the DNA TGTGCCAGCAGCGTGGGTCTCCCCCAGGAGCAGTTCTTC. It yields the protein CASSVGLPQEQFF.